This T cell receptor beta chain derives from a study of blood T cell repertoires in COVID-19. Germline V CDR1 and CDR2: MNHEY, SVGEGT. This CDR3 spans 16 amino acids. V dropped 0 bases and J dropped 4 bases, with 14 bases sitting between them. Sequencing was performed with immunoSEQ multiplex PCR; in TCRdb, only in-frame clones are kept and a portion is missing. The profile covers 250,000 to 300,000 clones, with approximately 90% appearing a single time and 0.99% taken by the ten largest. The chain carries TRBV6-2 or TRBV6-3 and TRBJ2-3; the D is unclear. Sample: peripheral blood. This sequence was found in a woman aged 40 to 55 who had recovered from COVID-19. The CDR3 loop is CASSYSTLRRPDTQYF. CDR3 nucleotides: TGTGCCAGCAGTTACTCGACTTTGCGGAGACCAGATACGCAGTATTTT.